The T cell receptor (beta chain) under discussion was sequenced for a study of T cells of healthy individuals. TCRdb independently ran MiXCR on the 5' RACE reads; one entry per CDR3 protein. The repertoire holds about 41,000 distinct CDR3 sequences, with roughly 4.3% as singletons. Trimming cost V 8 bases and J 0 bases, with 13 bases left between them. This CDR3 contains 15 residues. CDR1 is MNHEY and CDR2 is SVGAGI in the germline V gene. V is TRBV6-5 and J is TRBJ1-4; D may be TRBD1 (6 bases). This TCR derives from a human donor in good health. The CDR3, as DNA: TGTGCCAGCGGCAGGGGCCTTGCAACTAATGAAAAACTGTTTTTT. It specifies CASGRGLATNEKLFF.